These 17 T cell receptor beta chains came from one sample sequenced in a study of shared clonotypes between healthy human individuals. The assay was immunoSEQ multiplex PCR, and TCRdb's table has in-frame clones only and misses some. The repertoire holds 800,000 to 950,000 clones, with roughly 96% as singletons. CD45RO-negative cells were positively selected for CCR7, leaving out terminally differentiated effector memory CD45RA+ cells. The sequencing input was naive CD8+ T cells sorted from blood. The receptors derive from a man aged 25 to 45 in good health.

The V call is TRBV27, the J call TRBJ2-7; TRBD2 matches 8 bases. V shed 2 bases and J 1 base; nucleotides not matched to a gene: 7. The germline V gene has CDR1 MNHEY and CDR2 SMNVEV (reference sequence). This CDR3 region has 16 residues. CDR3 nucleotides: TGTGCCAGCAGTTTAGACACGGGAGGGACATCCTACGAGCAGTACTTC. Residues: CASSLDTGGTSYEQYF.

The V gene is TRBV7-9, the J gene TRBJ2-5; the D is unclear. Looked up from germline, CDR1 is SEHNR and CDR2 is FQNEAQ (reference sequence). Trimming removed 5 bases from V and 5 bases from J, with 12 bases in between. This CDR3 has 13 amino acids. The CDR3 loop is CASSLPGWETQYF. The CDR3 DNA reads TGTGCCAGCAGCCTCCCCGGGTGGGAGACCCAGTACTTC.

This clone occurred once. The V gene is TRBV28, the J gene TRBJ2-7; 9 bases are shared with TRBD2. Germline trimming cut 7 bases from V and 2 bases from J; bases unmatched to any gene: 15. This CDR3 has 17 amino acids. Germline V gene lookup returns CDR1 MDHEN and CDR2 SYDVKM. Here the CDR3 DNA reads TGTGCCAGCACCCCCTTACATCCTAGCGGGGACCCCTACGAGCAGTACTTC. It translates to CASTPLHPSGDPYEQYF.

The CDR3 spells CAISESDGEMNTEAFF. For the CDR3, the DNA is TGTGCCATCAGTGAGTCGGATGGAGAAATGAACACTGAAGCTTTCTTT. The chain joins TRBV10-3 to TRBJ1-1; D gene uncertain. V lost 0 bases and J lost 0, with 11 bases in between. The CDR3 consists of 16 residues. Germline assignment: CDR1 ENHRY and CDR2 SYGVKD.

V usage is TRBV7-8 and J usage is TRBJ2-7; possible D gene TRBD2, 6 bases. V gave up 1 base and J gave up 2 bases, with 27 bases separating them. The CDR3 has 20 residues. Germline V gene sequence: CDR1 SGHVS, CDR2 FQNEAQ. The CDR3 here is CASSLDAPGVPGTFTYEQYF. The DNA for the CDR3 is TGTGCCAGCAGCTTAGACGCTCCAGGAGTCCCCGGGACTTTTACCTACGAGCAGTACTTC.

This clone was detected once. The J gene is TRBJ2-1, the V gene TRBV7-9; D gene uncertain. The CDR3 sequence is 17 residues long. Germline loops: CDR1 SEHNR, CDR2 FQNEAQ (reference sequence). Trimming removed 0 bases from V and 5 bases from J, with 17 bases in between. The CDR3 nucleotides are TGTGCCAGCAGCTTAGCCCGTGGCCGCAGTCCCAACAATGAGCAGTTCTTC. Amino acid sequence: CASSLARGRSPNNEQFF. Drawing the rest from reference TRBV7-9 and TRBJ2-1, the complete variable domain is DTGVSQNPRHKITKRGQNVTFRCDPISEHNRLYWYRQTLGQGPEFLTYFQNEAQLEKSRLLSDRFSAERPKGSFSTLEIQRTEQGDSAMYLCASSLARGRSPNNEQFFGPGTRLTVL.

This chain connects TRBV30 to TRBJ1-2; D unclear. The CDR3 has 11 residues. Per the germline V gene, CDR1 is GTSNPN and CDR2 is SVGIG (reference sequence). Trimming took 7 bases from V and 4 from J, leaving 10 bases between them. The CDR3 loop reads CASDGRYGYTF. The DNA for the CDR3 is TGTGCCTCGGACGGACGCTATGGCTACACCTTC.

This chain links TRBV27 with TRBJ2-7; TRBD2 is a possible D gene (6 bases). This CDR3 is 13 amino acids long. CDR1 and CDR2 (germline): MNHEY, SMNVEV (reference sequence). Trimming removed 8 bases at V and 4 bases at J, with 15 bases between. The CDR3 is CASGGGVLYEQYF. The CDR3 region has the DNA TGTGCCAGCGGAGGAGGGGTTTTATACGAGCAGTACTTC.

This rearrangement joins TRBV7-9 to TRBJ2-2; TRBD2 aligns across 9 bases. The CDR3 is 16 amino acids. The germline gives CDR1 SEHNR, CDR2 FQNEAQ (reference sequence). V lost 0 bases and J lost 3; bases outside the gene matches: 2. CDR3 region: CASSLATSGDTGELFF. The CDR3 nucleotides read TGTGCCAGCAGCTTAGCGACTAGCGGAGACACCGGGGAGCTGTTTTTT. The full variable domain, in which reference TRBV7-9 and TRBJ2-2 provide the parts outside the CDR3, is DTGVSQNPRHKITKRGQNVTFRCDPISEHNRLYWYRQTLGQGPEFLTYFQNEAQLEKSRLLSDRFSAERPKGSFSTLEIQRTEQGDSAMYLCASSLATSGDTGELFFGEGSRLTVL.

This clone has only a few counts. The gene calls are TRBV7-9 and TRBJ2-7; TRBD1 aligns across 11 bases. With 2 bases clipped from V and 4 bases from J, the junction kept 4 bases outside the gene matches. The CDR3 is 15 amino acids. Germline-derived CDR1 and CDR2 are SEHNR and FQNEAQ (reference sequence). CDR3 in amino acids: CASSLRTGGIYEQYF. The CDR3 bases are TGTGCCAGCAGCTTACGGACAGGGGGCATATACGAGCAGTACTTC.

This chain joins TRBV9 and TRBJ2-1; the match to TRBD1 covers 7 bases. V was pared by 3 bases and J by 4 bases, with 7 bases of the junction left unmatched. The CDR3 has 15 amino acids. CDR1 is SGDLS and CDR2 is YYNGEE in the germline V gene. The CDR3 nucleotides read TGTGCCAGCAGCGGCAAAAGCAGGGGGTACAATGAGCAGTTCTTC. Translated, it gives CASSGKSRGYNEQFF.

V is TRBV27 and J is TRBJ2-3; tentatively, D is TRBD1 (5 bases). Germline lookup yields CDR1 MNHEY and CDR2 SMNVEV (reference sequence). There are 14 residues in the CDR3. The V gene lost 6 bases and the J gene lost 2 bases, with 12 bases spanning the gap. The CDR3 sequence: CASSPPGITDTQYF. In DNA, the CDR3 is TGTGCCAGCAGCCCGCCAGGGATCACAGATACGCAGTATTTT.

The chain joins TRBV28 to TRBJ1-5, with D uncertain. The germline V and J ends were trimmed by 1 base and 5 bases, with 6 bases remaining between them. This CDR3 is 13 amino acids long. Germline-derived CDR1 and CDR2 are MDHEN and SYDVKM. The CDR3 spells CASSLLSYQPQHF. Here the CDR3 DNA reads TGTGCCAGCAGTTTATTAAGTTATCAGCCCCAGCATTTT.

The chain recombines TRBV29-1 with TRBJ2-3, with 8 bases aligning to TRBD2. The junction had 8 bases not matched to a gene; V was cut back by 3 bases and J by 3 bases. CDR1 and CDR2 (germline): SQVTM, ANQGSEA. The CDR3 consists of 15 residues. CDR3 region: CSVEPRGGRTDTQYF. The CDR3 coding sequence is TGCAGCGTTGAGCCCCGTGGCGGGAGGACAGATACGCAGTATTTT.

The chain carries TRBV29-1 and TRBJ1-3; D gene unclear. This CDR3 region has 12 residues. Germline lookup yields CDR1 SQVTM and CDR2 ANQGSEA. Trimming took 4 bases from V and 4 from J, leaving 8 bases between them. The CDR3 is CSVVGQGNTIYF. CDR3 DNA: TGCAGCGTTGTCGGGCAAGGAAACACCATATATTTT.

This chain links TRBV15 with TRBJ2-7; tentative D call: TRBD2 (5 bases). This CDR3 has 15 amino acids. Germline lookup yields CDR1 LNHNV and CDR2 YYDKDF (reference sequence). V lost 4 bases and J 2 bases, leaving 15 bases between the germline ends. For the CDR3, the DNA is TGTGCCACCAGCAAGTCAGGCGGGTTAACCTACGAGCAGTACTTC. Residues: CATSKSGGLTYEQYF.

This clone was seen only once. The rearrangement uses TRBV5-6 and TRBJ2-3, with D perhaps TRBD2 (6 bases). Germline values: CDR1 SGHDT, CDR2 YYEEEE. The CDR3 runs 18 residues. V shed 4 bases and J shed 2 bases, with 23 bases lying between them. DNA of the CDR3: TGTGCCAGCAGCCTCCTGTTGACGTTAGCGGAAAACACAGATACGCAGTATTTT. This translates into CASSLLLTLAENTDTQYF. Complete variable domain (other parts from reference TRBV5-6 and TRBJ2-3): DAGVTQSPTHLIKTRGQQVTLRCSPKSGHDTVSWYQQALGQGPQFIFQYYEEEERQRGNFPDRFSGHQFPNYSSELNVNALLLGDSALYLCASSLLLTLAENTDTQYFGPGTRLTVL.